This paragraph reports one T cell receptor beta chain. Method: immunoSEQ multiplex PCR; TCRdb's copy keeps in-frame clones and lacks some. The data contain some 120,000 clones, approximately 93% of them singletons. The data were obtained in a study of T cell responses to AZD1222 COVID-19 vaccine. CDR1 MDHEN and CDR2 SYDVKM come from the germline V gene. Trimming pared 6 bases from V and 0 bases from J, leaving 6 bases between. The CDR3 is 12 amino acids. The sequence derives from an adult in good health. The V call is TRBV28, the J call TRBJ2-7; D perhaps matches TRBD2 (5 bases). Sequencing was performed on peripheral blood, taken on day 0 of AZD1222 vaccination. CDR3 nucleotide sequence: TGTGCCAGCAGGGGGAGCTCCTACGAGCAGTACTTC. It codes for CASRGSSYEQYF.